The next 14 T cell receptor beta chains were all read from a single sample in a study of shared clonotypes between healthy human individuals. Here immunoSEQ multiplex PCR was the method, and the copy in TCRdb shows in-frame clones only, minus some. This table holds some 2.1 million clones, about 94% found once. The naive CD8 fraction comprised CD45RO-negative cells positively selected for CCR7 and excluded terminally differentiated effector memory CD45RA+ cells. Sequencing used naive CD8+ T cells sorted from blood. These receptor sequences come from a man aged 18 to 29 in good health.

The J gene is TRBJ2-5, the V gene TRBV7-9, with D perhaps matching TRBD1 (6 bases). The CDR3 covers 16 residues. Germline V CDR1 and CDR2: SEHNR, FQNEAQ (reference sequence). Trimming removed 2 bases from V and 1 base from J, with 14 bases in between. CDR3 DNA sequence: TGTGCCAGCAGCTTATCCCCCCTGGACAGCCAAGAGACCCAGTACTTC. This encodes CASSLSPLDSQETQYF.

The chain employs TRBV6-5 and TRBJ2-5, with 9 bases that match TRBD2. Germline V CDR1 and CDR2: MNHEY, SVGAGI. V was pared by 5 bases and J by 4 bases, with 8 bases of the junction left unmatched. This CDR3 spans 15 amino acids. The CDR3 region is CASSPGTLAGETQYF. The DNA for the CDR3 is TGTGCCAGCAGTCCGGGGACACTAGCGGGAGAGACCCAGTACTTC.

On this clone: The same CDR3 is also encoded by other DNA sequences in this sample. The V gene is TRBV30, the J gene TRBJ2-7; weak D call: TRBD2 (5 bases). The CDR3 runs 13 residues. Germline V gives CDR1 GTSNPN, CDR2 SVGIG (reference sequence). Between the trimmed V and J ends, which lost 4 bases and 0 bases, there was a span of 10 bases. CDR3 sequence reads: CAWNSGSSYEQYF. CDR3 sequence (DNA): TGTGCCTGGAATTCGGGGTCCTCCTACGAGCAGTACTTC.

The chain couples TRBV13 to TRBJ1-3, with D possibly being TRBD1 (6 bases). Per the germline V gene, CDR1 is PRHDT and CDR2 is FYEKMQ (reference sequence). The CDR3 has 18 residues. Trimming left V 5 bases short and J 0 bases short, with 20 bases between. The CDR3 DNA sequence: TGTGCCAGCAGCCACGGCCCCGGGGGGCGAGACTCTGGAAACACCATATATTTT. Translation gives CASSHGPGGRDSGNTIYF.

This chain joins TRBV5-1 and TRBJ1-2; perhaps TRBD1 as D (5 bases). CDR1 and CDR2 (germline): SGHRS, YFSETQ. The CDR3 length is 13 residues. Trimming removed 1 base from V and 7 bases from J, with 11 bases in between. The DNA of the CDR3 is TGCGCCAGCAGCTTGCCCCCGGGGACTGGCTACACCTTC. Encoded protein: CASSLPPGTGYTF.

Points on this clone: This sequence may be a read error, since a much larger clone differs from it by one base. This chain uses TRBV5-5 with TRBJ2-5; D not resolved. This CDR3 is 11 amino acids long. Per the germline V gene, CDR1 is SGHKS and CDR2 is YYEKEE (reference sequence). V lost 2 bases to trimming and J lost 4 bases, with 3 bases between them. The CDR3 protein is CASSFGETQYF. DNA for the CDR3: TGTGCCAGCAGCTTCGGAGAGACCCAGTACTTC.

The rearrangement joins TRBV6-6 to TRBJ1-5; perhaps TRBD1 as D (5 bases). The CDR3 runs 14 residues. Trimming removed 6 bases at V and 7 bases at J, with 16 bases between. Per germline, CDR1 MNHNY and CDR2 SVGAGI (reference sequence). The CDR3 loop reads CASSRDRGSQPQHF. The CDR3 DNA follows: TGTGCCAGCAGCAGGGACCGGGGGAGCCAGCCCCAGCATTTT.

Notes on this clone: Other DNA sequences within the sample encode an identical CDR3. The V and J genes are TRBV10-2 and TRBJ2-7, with TRBD2 matching over 10 bases. J lost 3 bases, V lost 3 bases, and 2 bases had no gene match. From germline, CDR1 is WSHSY and CDR2 SAAADI. The CDR3 runs to 14 residues. CDR3 nucleotides: TGCGCCAGCAGTGATTTAGCGGGAGGCTACGAGCAGTACTTC. Residues: CASSDLAGGYEQYF.

The chain combines TRBV19 with TRBJ2-7; tentative D call: TRBD2 (5 bases). This CDR3 is built from 15 residues. V gave up 0 bases and J gave up 3 bases, with 12 bases separating them. CDR1 LNHDA and CDR2 SQIVND come from the germline V gene (reference sequence). The CDR3 here is CASSIDHGNLYEQYF. CDR3 nucleotides: TGTGCCAGTAGTATAGATCACGGGAACCTCTACGAGCAGTACTTC.

This chain joins TRBV7-3 and TRBJ1-1; weak D call: TRBD1 (5 bases). The CDR3 has 15 amino acids. The V gene's germline CDR1 is SGHTA and CDR2 FQGTGA. The germline V and J ends were trimmed by 1 base and 4 bases, with 13 bases remaining between them. CDR3 residues: CASSLSGAGGTEAFF. The DNA for the CDR3 is TGTGCCAGCAGCTTAAGCGGGGCCGGTGGCACTGAAGCTTTCTTT.

The rearrangement links TRBV11-2 to TRBJ2-1; maybe TRBD1 (5 bases). The germline V and J ends were trimmed by 0 bases and 2 bases, with 14 bases remaining between them. CDR3 length equals 17 residues. Germline V lookup: CDR1 SGHAT, CDR2 FQNNGV. The CDR3 coding sequence is TGTGCCAGCAGCTTAGAGAGAGTGGGGCACCCCTACAATGAGCAGTTCTTC. It specifies CASSLERVGHPYNEQFF.

This rearrangement joins TRBV7-6 to TRBJ2-7; D may be TRBD1 (7 bases). V lost 1 base and J lost 3, with 19 bases in between. The germline V gene encodes CDR1 SGHVS and CDR2 FNYEAQ. The CDR3 is 17 amino acids. The CDR3 reads CASSLDTEGRGHYEQYF. The CDR3, as DNA: TGTGCCAGCAGCTTAGATACGGAGGGTAGGGGGCACTACGAGCAGTACTTC.

The chain couples TRBV4-2 to TRBJ1-4, with 7 bases fitting TRBD1. The CDR3 consists of 15 residues. V shed 4 bases and J 8 bases; nucleotides not matched to a gene: 10. The germline V gene encodes CDR1 LGHNA and CDR2 YNFKEQ. In DNA, the CDR3 is TGTGCCAGCAGCCCCAGGGGGGGGCAGTTGGAAAAACTGTTTTTT. Protein: CASSPRGGQLEKLFF.

A word on this clone: Within the sample, other DNA sequences also encode this same CDR3. This rearrangement joins TRBV27 to TRBJ2-7; tentatively, D is TRBD2 (5 bases). V gave up 1 base and J gave up 3 bases, with 10 bases separating them. The germline V gene has CDR1 MNHEY and CDR2 SMNVEV (reference sequence). This CDR3 is built from 14 residues. The CDR3 DNA reads as TGTGCCAGCAGTTTATTTCTGGGGAGCTACGAGCAGTACTTC. Amino acid sequence: CASSLFLGSYEQYF.